This TCR beta chain stems from a study of T cell responses to AZD1222 COVID-19 vaccine. General study results and limits: White British ancestry dominated among donors, who included more females, and clonal diversity was possibly underestimated. Seropositive at baseline were only a handful of AZD1222 recipients. The study found vaccine-associated CD4 TCRs spanning spike, dominant at 160-218 and 743-854. Repertoires were obtained solely post-peak T cell response.

As concerns this clone: Its antigen is unidentified.

Repertoires were generated with immunoSEQ multiplex PCR, while TCRdb's copy carries only in-frame clones and drops some. This sample carries around 140,000 clones, 90% to 95% of them seen once, and the ten largest clones take around 3.6%. V was cut by 0 bases and J by 6 bases, with 9 bases left in between. This CDR3 has 13 residues. Germline lookup yields CDR1 SGHRS and CDR2 YFSETQ. V gene TRBV5-1 combines with J gene TRBJ1-1; D not resolved. The source was peripheral blood, collected on day 0 of AZD1222 vaccination. The source of this sequence is an adult in good health. The CDR3 sequence: CASSLEGLSEAFF. Here the CDR3 DNA reads TGCGCCAGCAGCTTGGAAGGGTTGTCTGAAGCTTTCTTT.